Each of the 29 T cell receptor beta chains below was sequenced from the same sample in a study of CD8+CD57+ T cells in acquired aplastic anemia. Sequenced patients had shown CD8+CD57+ cell expansion by flow cytometry. Genomic DNA, the template, was used for profiling of the TCR beta VDJ and CDR3. Via MiXCR, TCRdb re-called the reads, giving one row per CDR3 protein. This table holds under 350,000 distinct CDR3 sequences, under 60% found once. The sample consisted of sorted CD4+, CD8+, or CD8+CD57+ T cells (not recorded which) from PBMCs. The receptors stem from a human donor with aplastic anemia.

At least ten counts were recorded for this clonotype. The V call is TRBV7-3, the J call TRBJ2-3, with D possibly matching TRBD1 (5 bases). The CDR3 is 13 amino acids. Germline V lookup: CDR1 SGHTA, CDR2 FQGTGA. V dropped 5 bases and J dropped 5 bases, with 11 bases sitting between them. CDR3 sequence (DNA): TGTGCCAGCAGCGCCAACAGGCGAGATACGCAGTATTTT. Translation gives CASSANRRDTQYF.

As regards this clonotype: Germline and junction disagree at one end, which may indicate a read error. The genes are TRBV15 and TRBJ2-7; D gene uncertain. Germline V CDR1 and CDR2: LNHNV, YYDKDF (reference sequence). CDR3 size: 13 residues. This CDR3 reads CATSRPPLYEQHF. CDR3 bases: TGTGCCACCAGCAGGCCGCCCCTCTACGAGCAGCACTTC.

This clonotype was observed at least ten times. The chain employs TRBV5-6 and TRBJ2-5, with 8 bases that match TRBD1. Germline V gene data show CDR1 as SGHDT and CDR2 as YYEEEE. The ends lost 5 bases at V and 5 bases at J; junction bases unmatched: 5. The CDR3 contains 13 residues. CDR3 protein: CASRDRVAETQYF. DNA of the CDR3: TGTGCCAGCAGGGACAGGGTTGCGGAGACCCAGTACTTC.

The chain couples TRBV7-9 to TRBJ2-1; 10 nucleotides line up with TRBD2. The V and J ends lost 7 bases and 7 bases, in that order; junction bases with no gene match: 10. The germline CDR1 and CDR2 sequences are SEHNR and FQNEAQ (reference sequence). This CDR3 has 15 amino acids. This CDR3 reads CASTQSGGGLNEQFF. CDR3 nucleotide sequence: TGTGCCAGCACCCAGAGCGGGGGGGGCCTGAATGAGCAGTTCTTC.

This clonotype was detected only once. V is TRBV12-3 or TRBV12-4 and J is TRBJ2-5; 10 bases map to TRBD1. The V and J ends lost 6 bases and 7 bases, in that order; junction bases with no gene match: 2. The CDR3 runs 12 residues. CDR3 sequence (DNA): TGTGCCAGCAGGCGACAGGGGGCGACCCAGTACTTC. It yields the protein CASRRQGATQYF.

Only a few counts were recorded for this clonotype. V is TRBV10-3 and J is TRBJ1-2; weak D call: TRBD1 (6 bases). This CDR3 has 15 residues. The germline gives CDR1 ENHRY, CDR2 SYGVKD. V shed 0 bases and J shed 5 bases, with 13 bases lying between them. CDR3 DNA: TGTGCCATCAGTGAGTCCCAACTACAGGGATATGGCTACACCTTC. Its translation: CAISESQLQGYGYTF.

This clonotype has only a few counts. The chain links TRBV18 to TRBJ2-2, with D possibly matching TRBD1 (6 bases). This CDR3 is built from 18 residues. V gave up 5 bases and J gave up 8 bases, with 27 bases separating them. The germline gives CDR1 KGHSH, CDR2 LQKENI. DNA for the CDR3: TGTGCCAGCTCAGCAAGCATCGTGGACAGCGCCGTTGGGGGGGAGCTGTTTTTT. Translation: CASSASIVDSAVGGELFF.

This clonotype has a count of ten or more. The chain recombines TRBV4-1 with TRBJ2-2, with TRBD2 identical over 7 bases. There are 16 residues in the CDR3. The V segment lost 1 base and the J segment 3 bases; nucleotides outside the gene matches: 5. Per the germline V gene, CDR1 is MGHRA and CDR2 is YSYEKL. Written as DNA, the CDR3 is TGCGCCAGCAGCCAAGGCGCTAGCGGATACACCGGGGAGCTGTTTTTT. Residues: CASSQGASGYTGELFF.

The sample holds many counts of this clonotype. The rearrangement joins TRBV19 to TRBJ1-4, with 7 bases aligning to TRBD1. Germline V lookup: CDR1 LNHDA, CDR2 SQIVND (reference sequence). The CDR3 totals 14 residues. J gave up 5 bases and V 8 bases, and 8 bases lay outside the gene matches. The CDR3 region is CASQGDILNEKLFF. DNA for the CDR3: TGTGCCAGTCAGGGGGACATCTTAAATGAAAAACTGTTTTTT.

This chain uses TRBV10-3 with TRBJ1-2; 10 positions agree with TRBD1. Germline V CDR1 and CDR2: ENHRY, SYGVKD. V gave up 6 bases and J gave up 6 bases; unmatched junction bases: 10. This CDR3 contains 15 residues. The CDR3 spells CAISGTGDMANGYTF. As DNA, the CDR3 is TGTGCCATCAGCGGGACAGGGGATATGGCGAATGGCTACACCTTC.

The chain carries TRBV7-9 and TRBJ2-2, with 8 bases aligning to TRBD2. The trim removed 6 bases at V and 6 bases at J, leaving 15 bases unmatched. The CDR3 covers 17 residues. Germline-derived CDR1 and CDR2 are SEHNR and FQNEAQ (reference sequence). CDR3 sequence (DNA): TGTGCCAGCAGTTACAACCCCGGGACTAGGTATTCCGGGGAGCTGTTTTTT. This codes for CASSYNPGTRYSGELFF.

This chain links TRBV25-1 with TRBJ2-2; TRBD2 might be the D (6 bases). The germline V gene encodes CDR1 MGHDK and CDR2 SYGVNS. V lost 1 base and J 5 bases, leaving 17 bases between the germline ends. The CDR3 is made up of 17 amino acids. CDR3 residues: CASSELVAGRQTGELFF. The CDR3 DNA sequence: TGTGCCAGCAGTGAATTGGTTGCGGGGAGGCAGACCGGGGAGCTGTTTTTT.

This clonotype came up once. The rearrangement joins TRBV7-9 to TRBJ1-2; D remains ambiguous. The CDR3 extends over 11 amino acids. The germline V gene has CDR1 SEHNR and CDR2 FQNEAQ (reference sequence). Trimming left V 5 bases short and J 7 bases short, with 8 bases between. The CDR3, as DNA: TGTGCCAGCAGCCTCCAGGCTGGCTACACCTTC. Its protein is CASSLQAGYTF.

This clonotype was detected once. The chain combines TRBV4-1 with TRBJ1-4; 8 bases are shared with TRBD1. The ends lost 1 base at V and 7 bases at J; junction bases unmatched: 14. The CDR3 sequence is 18 residues long. Germline V lookup: CDR1 MGHRA, CDR2 YSYEKL. The CDR3 bases are TGCGCCAGCAGCCAAGCTCTATTGCGGACAGGGTGGGGTGAAAAACTGTTTTTT. This sequence encodes CASSQALLRTGWGEKLFF.

This clonotype was detected ten times or more. The CDR3 sequence: CASRGGGTNTGELFF. DNA of the CDR3: TGCGCCAGCAGGGGGGGAGGGACTAACACCGGGGAGCTGTTTTTT. The gene calls are TRBV10-2 and TRBJ2-2, with 7 positions matching TRBD2. Germline trimming cut 6 bases from V and 2 bases from J; bases unmatched to any gene: 6. There are 15 residues in the CDR3. Looked up from germline, CDR1 is WSHSY and CDR2 is SAAADI.

Of note for this clonotype: The CDR3 does not end in the conserved phenylalanine or tryptophan, so this is likely a read error. No DNA is shown, since the ends of the CDR3 on it are uncertain; the CDR3 is the one TCRdb lists. This chain joins TRBV9 and TRBJ1-6. The CDR3 numbers 9 amino acids, ends counted. Per the germline V gene, CDR1 is SGDLS and CDR2 is YYNGEE. The CDR3 here is CASSVAPTS.

The sample holds one count of this clonotype. The V and J genes are TRBV2 and TRBJ2-7, with 9 bases that match TRBD2. V trimming: 6 bases; J trimming: 4 bases; junction bases outside the gene matches: 13. The CDR3 is 16 residues long. In germline, CDR1 is SNHLY, CDR2 FYNNEI. The CDR3 sequence: CASSQAGGGEQYEQYF. The CDR3 DNA is TGTGCCAGCAGCCAGGCGGGAGGGGGAGAACAATACGAGCAGTACTTC.

This clonotype was observed at least ten times. The chain links TRBV7-3 to TRBJ2-1, with TRBD1 matching 8 bases. This CDR3 comprises 16 residues. After removal of 5 bases from V and 4 bases from J, the junction contained 10 bases not matched to a gene. Germline lookup yields CDR1 SGHTA and CDR2 FQGTGA. The CDR3 loop is CASSPTGQGIYNEQFF. CDR3 DNA sequence: TGTGCCAGCAGCCCGACCGGACAGGGAATATACAATGAGCAGTTCTTC.

V usage is TRBV27 and J usage is TRBJ2-3; a possible D gene is TRBD1 (5 bases). This CDR3 has 13 amino acids. Germline CDR1 reads MNHEY; CDR2 reads SMNVEV (reference sequence). V was clipped by 4 bases and J by 6 bases, with 11 bases between them. This CDR3 is CASSSPPGDTQYF. In nucleotides, the CDR3 is TGTGCCAGCAGTTCCCCCCCAGGGGATACGCAGTATTTT.

The chain carries TRBV9 and TRBJ2-6; D remains unclear. Trimming left V 4 bases short and J 0 bases short, with 11 bases between. The CDR3 spans 16 residues. The germline CDR1 and CDR2 sequences are SGDLS and YYNGEE. The CDR3 loop reads CASSPRWDSGANVLTF. The CDR3 coding sequence is TGTGCCAGCAGCCCCCGTTGGGACTCTGGGGCCAACGTCCTGACTTTC.

The CDR3 sequence: CASSFVGGGDTEAFF. CDR3 bases: TGTGCCAGCAGCTTCGTTGGGGGAGGGGACACTGAAGCTTTCTTT. The chain joins TRBV5-5 to TRBJ1-1; TRBD1 is a possible D gene (5 bases). Germline lookup yields CDR1 SGHKS and CDR2 YYEKEE (reference sequence). This CDR3 region has 15 residues. Trimming cost V 2 bases and J 3 bases, with 14 bases left between them.

The chain combines TRBV5-1 with TRBJ2-5, with D uncertain. The tail of the sequence fits TRBJ2-7 better, so the J call may be wrong. The germline V gene encodes CDR1 SGHRS and CDR2 YFSETQ. The CDR3 totals 14 residues. The CDR3 sequence: CASSLGNYVYEQYF. The DNA for the CDR3 is TGCGCCAGCAGCTTGGGGAACTACGTCTACGAGCAGTACTTC.

V gene TRBV20-1 combines with J gene TRBJ2-3; 10 bases are shared with TRBD1. The CDR3 covers 13 residues. The J segment lost 7 bases and the V segment lost 6 bases, leaving 7 bases of the junction unmatched. Germline assignment: CDR1 DFQATT and CDR2 SNEGSKA (reference sequence). In DNA, the CDR3 is TGCAGTGCATCGGACAGGGGGACTCATACGCAGTATTTT. Protein product: CSASDRGTHTQYF.

This clonotype was seen ten or more times. The chain combines TRBV20-1 with TRBJ1-6; D ambiguous. Trimming left V 4 bases short and J 13 bases short, with 14 bases between. The CDR3 length is 12 residues. Germline V lookup: CDR1 DFQATT, CDR2 SNEGSKA (reference sequence). The CDR3 reads CSATGQLSPLHF. Written as DNA, the CDR3 is TGCAGTGCTACGGGCCAGCTGTCGCCCCTCCACTTT.

The chain combines TRBV20-1 with TRBJ2-7, with D maybe TRBD2 (5 bases). The CDR3 sequence is 11 residues long. Trimming left V 8 bases short and J 5 bases short, with 13 bases between. Germline CDR1 DFQATT, CDR2 SNEGSKA (reference sequence). The chain's CDR3 is CSPGNVDEQYF. The CDR3, as DNA: TGCAGTCCGGGGAACGTCGACGAGCAGTACTTC.

The chain recombines TRBV18 with TRBJ2-5; possibly TRBD2 for D (6 bases). The V end was cut by 2 bases, the J end by 11 bases, with 6 bases between. Germline V gene sequence: CDR1 KGHSH, CDR2 LQKENI. The CDR3 sequence is 10 residues long. The CDR3 region has the DNA TGTGCCAGCTCACCAGGGGGGCAGTACTTC. It encodes CASSPGGQYF.

CDR3 loop: CASASFSGNTIYF. The CDR3, as DNA: TGTGCCAGCGCGTCCTTCTCTGGAAACACCATATATTTT. This rearrangement joins TRBV2 to TRBJ1-3; D is unresolved. The V and J ends lost 8 bases and 0 bases respectively, with 8 bases between them. The CDR3 is 13 residues long. CDR1 is SNHLY, CDR2 FYNNEI, per germline.

This clonotype was counted at least ten times. The chain joins TRBV12-3 or TRBV12-4 to TRBJ2-1; D not certain. The V end was cut by 6 bases, the J end by 10 bases, with 16 bases between. The CDR3 has 13 amino acids. Written as DNA, the CDR3 is TGTGCCAGCAGCCCCCCGTCAGCCCACGAGCAGTTCTTC. Translation: CASSPPSAHEQFF.

This clonotype was seen at least ten times. The chain uses TRBV20-1 and TRBJ2-1; D call uncertain. CDR3 length: 11 residues. V was pared by 2 bases and J by 9 bases, with 8 bases between. Germline-derived CDR1 and CDR2 are DFQATT and SNEGSKA (reference sequence). Here the CDR3 DNA reads TGCAGTGCTAGAATGGAGTTTGAGCAGTTCTTC. Its protein is CSARMEFEQFF.